The entry below gives a single T cell receptor beta chain sequence along with its context. No cognate antigen has been identified for it. The record originates from a study of cytomegalovirus exposure and HLA in healthy donors (dated by TCRdb to 2017 to 2019). Context from the whole study: According to an earlier analysis of around 600 of the donors, 150 million to 200 million T cells yielded 117 million unique TCR beta sequences and 276 Gb of sequence data. Along with the 666-subject first cohort, a separate validation cohort of over a hundred different subjects was used. Because of strong linkage in the cohort, roughly five DR-DQ haplotypes were treated as single units for association and clustering. Of the roughly 410 genotyped donors, 81% were placed in the genetic ancestry cluster associated with self-reported Caucasian donors. The study profiled the T cell repertoires of 666 subjects by immunosequencing and related them to cytomegalovirus serostatus. The later analysis used no new phenotypic data to find candidate immune exposures, relying instead on TCR beta sequences and their occurrence across donors. HLA typing included class I and class II loci at four-digit resolution. All discovery cohort repertoires had been generated using a single sequencing platform. The study aimed to test whether cataloging public T cell receptors could reveal signatures of past pathogen exposure. To decide whether each TCR beta V gene segment behaved as functional or pseudogenic, an earlier analysis of some 570 of the donors relied on high-throughput TCR beta sequencing. A later genetic analysis took genome-wide SNP genotypes for about 65% of the roughly 670 donors and used that subset as a discovery cohort. Donor age, sex, ethnicity and CMV serostatus were collected together with the repertoire data. Typing coverage varied by locus: about 629-630 donors for A, B, C, DRB1 and DQB1; approximately 500 for DQA1; about 600 for DPA1; more than 450 for DPB1. High-throughput TCR immunosequencing, statistical association of individual TCRs with disease status, and machine learning were combined to predict cytomegalovirus infection status. An early release that covered about 600 HLA-typed donors contained about 290 gigabases of sequencing data and 75 million to 100 million unique TCR sequences. Among over 350 genotyped donors of the cohort, an average of 235,054 unique TCR beta nucleotide sequences were sequenced per donor, roughly a sixth of them non-productive. A later analysis re-examined previously published TCR beta repertoires from several hundred donors and added high-resolution HLA genotyping to investigate patterns of TCR occurrence.

In total, 500 to 700 healthy bone marrow donors made up the cohort. Cohort members were all nominally healthy when sampled, although unrecorded immune exposures were likely present. The donor was CMV seropositive and was included in the group of some 290 seropositive cohort members. Each donor provided a peripheral blood sample, and peripheral blood mononuclear cells were used for TCR beta sequencing. The Qiagen DNeasy Blood Extraction Kit was used to extract genomic DNA from the blood cell samples. The study at large found these results: Sequencing depth was assumed to be roughly uniform across donors in the presence/absence analyses, though that assumption may not hold. Correlated functional status among segregating V segments might be attributable to linkage disequilibrium, but an unknown experimental factor could not be ruled out. Most TCR sequences were observed very rarely across donors, whereas some public TCRs were present in many individuals. Only TCR beta chains were sequenced in this cohort, and the absence of alpha or paired-chain data limited detectable features. Several of the top co-occurrence clusters appeared to be linked to parvovirus B19, influenza, CMV and Epstein-Barr virus, according to a later analysis. Most CMV-associated TCR beta chains appeared to be HLA-restricted in a later analysis, and the HLA associations seemed to be driven largely by CMV exposure. A cluster of highly shared sequence variants was judged likely to represent a technical artifact of the sequencing pipeline. The classifier was reported to diagnose cytomegalovirus status with high specificity and sensitivity in both the original and validation cohorts. In an earlier analysis of a few hundred of the donors, most TCR beta V segments were observed in productive rearrangements about 87% or about 30% of the time, broadly matching IMGT annotations. In vitro tests confirmed that a few of the cytomegalovirus-associated TCR beta chains recognize cytomegalovirus antigens. Assigning TCR associations to individual alleles was difficult when HLA alleles, especially DR and DQ, strongly co-occurred. In a later analysis, HLA-associated TCR beta chains showed more clonal expansion and lower generation probabilities than non-associated chains that were equally common. Specific HLA alleles were associated with some 15,000 TCR beta sequences at a false discovery rate of 0.05 in a later analysis. A total of about 180 TCR beta chains were listed by the study as associated with cytomegalovirus. For the cohort, immune exposure information was limited to CMV serostatus. A further reported finding was that TCR beta sequences accurately predicted the HLA-A and HLA-B alleles for most subjects in the first cohort. Some IMGT-functional V segments, including TRBV6-2 and TRBV6-3, could not be told apart with the 87-base-pair reads, so those segments were excluded. Because HLA typing was missing for some donors at each locus, association tests included only the typed subset. A later genetic analysis reported fewer N-insertions in productive TCRs among donors in an Asian-associated ancestry cluster than the approximately 670-donor mean. The authors suggested that the approach could potentially be generalized to other disease states and immunological phenotypes. About 17 rarely observed V segments, including chromosome 9 orphons, were excluded from the earlier analysis of approximately 600 of the donors because counts were too low. According to a later analysis, TCR association rates differed among HLA loci, with DRB1 alleles showing the most associated TCRs and HLA-C alleles showing the fewest. A later genetic analysis associated a missense DCLRE1C variant with V-gene and J-gene trimming of TCR beta chains, and an independent cohort replicated the association.

Reading the germline V gene gives CDR1 MDHEN and CDR2 SYDVKM. Measured from the cysteine to the phenylalanine, the CDR3 is 16 residues long. The only DNA kept is the CDR3, 48 bases in frame from the first base. Trimming accounts for 4 bases at V and 0 bases at J, while the number of junction bases matched to no gene is 6. To prepare the library, the immunoSEQ multiplex PCR assay was applied. For the multiplex PCR, a mixture combining 60 forward primers for TCR Vbeta segments and 13 reverse primers for TCR Jbeta segments was used. The CDR3 region of rearranged TCR beta genes was amplified from genomic DNA with a multiplex PCR assay. The amplified TCR beta libraries were sequenced on the Illumina HiSeq System as 87-base-pair reads. The original methods were these. Across the 500 to 850 repertoires, a later analysis counted about 81 million unique TCR beta chains, some 11 million of which were shared by at least two donors. A nearest-neighbor algorithm error-corrected the raw reads and collapsed the reads into unique sequences, merging closely related sequences to remove PCR and sequencing errors. V, D and J gene segments were assigned by aligning CDR3 sequences to IMGT reference sequences. For a sequence to be retained, a match of at least six nucleotides to both a V gene segment and a J gene segment was required. Rearrangements were called productive when the CDR3 lacked stop codons and stayed in frame with V and J; all others were non-productive. Following IMGT convention, CDR3 was defined as the stretch from the second conserved V-encoded cysteine to the conserved J-encoded phenylalanine. In an earlier analysis of around 540 of the donors, sequences lacking an unambiguous match to a single V gene segment were excluded. An earlier analysis of about 600 of the donors called V segments functional above 56.7% productive rearrangements and segregating when the between-donor standard deviation exceeded 5%. A statistical classification framework was developed to diagnose cytomegalovirus status using the catalog of TCR beta chain sequences. A later analysis assigned V and J genes by comparing TCR nucleotide sequences with IMGT/GENE-DB human TR gene sequences. Using the TCRdist pipeline, a later analysis assigned CDR3 sequences along with most-parsimonious VDJ recombination scenarios. In a later analysis, each TCR beta chain was defined by its CDR3 amino acid sequence together with its V-gene family, and reads without a unique V-gene family were excluded. A later analysis removed several hundred highly shared, low-generation-probability nucleotide sequences to deal with suspected cross-contamination and a sequencing artifact. In a later analysis, a clonal expansion index was calculated for each public chain from normalized within-repertoire ranks of inferred template counts. In a later analysis, generation probabilities were computed with a VDJ recombination model fitted to out-of-frame rearrangements, and the resulting probabilities were checked against IGoR. Hypergeometric tests were used in a later analysis to score TCR-TCR, TCR-HLA and TCR-CMV co-occurrence, with a repertoire-size bias correction applied to the TCR pairs. False discovery rates were estimated in a later analysis by permuting HLA or CMV assignments 20 times. In a later analysis, co-occurring TCRs were grouped using DBSCAN, with TCRdist sequence similarity added in when clustering inside HLA-allele-positive subsets. Repertoires with fewer than 30,000 or more than 120,000 public chains were left out of co-occurrence clustering, as were about five repertoires with anomalous nucleotide sharing. What TCRdb holds here is the immuneACCESS table cut down to in-frame rearrangements. Part of the clones is not present; checked against another copy, under half of the missing clones reflect an unresolved V gene, and the others are unexplained. The V and J calls and the clone size are those of that table, but D and trimming were determined from the DNA. This sample's listing comprises 100,000 to 150,000 clones. The ten largest clones add up to 1.5% to 2% of the sample.

The sequence was obtained from a woman aged 40 to 50 in good health and CMV-seropositive. The sequence joins TRBV28 to TRBJ2-7; TRBD2 matches 10 bases in the middle. Sequencing input: PBMCs. The CDR3 here reads CASSSTASGSSYEQYF. The bases are TGTGCCAGCAGTTCCACTGCTAGCGGGAGCTCCTACGAGCAGTACTTC.